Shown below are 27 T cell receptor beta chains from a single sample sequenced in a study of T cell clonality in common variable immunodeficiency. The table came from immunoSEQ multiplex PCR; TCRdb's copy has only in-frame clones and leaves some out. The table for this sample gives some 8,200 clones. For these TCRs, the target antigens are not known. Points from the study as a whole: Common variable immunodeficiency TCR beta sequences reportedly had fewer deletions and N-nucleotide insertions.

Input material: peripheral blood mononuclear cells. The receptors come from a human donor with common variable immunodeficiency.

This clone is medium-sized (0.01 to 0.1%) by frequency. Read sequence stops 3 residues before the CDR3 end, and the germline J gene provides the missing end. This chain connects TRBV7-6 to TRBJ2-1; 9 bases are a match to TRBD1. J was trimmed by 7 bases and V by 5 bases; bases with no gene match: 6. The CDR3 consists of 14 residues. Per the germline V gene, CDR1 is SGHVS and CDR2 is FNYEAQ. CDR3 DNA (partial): TGTGCCAGCAGCGTCACGGGACAGGGAAATGAG. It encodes CASSVTGQGNE. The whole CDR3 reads CASSVTGQGNEQFF.

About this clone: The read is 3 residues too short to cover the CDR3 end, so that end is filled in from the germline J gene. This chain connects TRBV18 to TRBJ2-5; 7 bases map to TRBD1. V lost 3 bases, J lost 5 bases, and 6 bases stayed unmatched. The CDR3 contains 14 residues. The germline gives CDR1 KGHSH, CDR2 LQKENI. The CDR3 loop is CASSPQGVMETQYF. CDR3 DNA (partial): TGTGCCAGCTCACCGCAGGGGGTTATGGAGACC.

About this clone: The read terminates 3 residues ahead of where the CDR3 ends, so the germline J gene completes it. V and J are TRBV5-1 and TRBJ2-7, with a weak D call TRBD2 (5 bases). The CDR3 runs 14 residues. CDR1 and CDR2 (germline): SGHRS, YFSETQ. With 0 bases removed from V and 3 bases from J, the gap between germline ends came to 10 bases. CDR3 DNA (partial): TGCGCCAGCAGCTTGGGAGGGCTAAACTACGAG. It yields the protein CASSLGGLNYE. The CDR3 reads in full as CASSLGGLNYEQYF.

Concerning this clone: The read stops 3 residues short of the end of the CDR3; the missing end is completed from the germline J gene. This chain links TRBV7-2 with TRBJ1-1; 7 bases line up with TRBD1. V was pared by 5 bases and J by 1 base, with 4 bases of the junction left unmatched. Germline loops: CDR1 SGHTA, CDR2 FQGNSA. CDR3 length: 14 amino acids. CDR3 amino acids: CASSPWTGNTEAFF. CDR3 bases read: TGTGCCAGCAGCCCCTGGACAGGGAACACTGAA.

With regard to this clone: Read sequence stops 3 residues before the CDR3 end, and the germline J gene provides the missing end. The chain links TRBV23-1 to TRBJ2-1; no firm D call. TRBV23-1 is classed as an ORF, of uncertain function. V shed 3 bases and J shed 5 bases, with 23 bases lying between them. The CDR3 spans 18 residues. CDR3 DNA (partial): TGCGCCAGCAGTCAGGGTGGGCGACCAAAGAAATTAGACAATGAG. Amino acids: CASSQGGRPKKLDNE. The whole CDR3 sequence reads CASSQGGRPKKLDNEQFF.

The CDR3 bases that were read are TGTGCCAGCAGCTTAAGGGGCGCACGTAATTCACCC. Protein product: CASSLRGARNSP. The CDR3, in full, reads CASSLRGARNSPLHF. The chain carries TRBV5-6 and TRBJ1-6; weak D call: TRBD1 (5 bases). The CDR3 end falls 3 residues outside the read, so it is completed with the germline J gene. Per the germline V gene, CDR1 is SGHDT and CDR2 is YYEEEE. Trimming cost V 2 bases and J 6 bases, with 12 bases left between them. This CDR3 has 15 amino acids.

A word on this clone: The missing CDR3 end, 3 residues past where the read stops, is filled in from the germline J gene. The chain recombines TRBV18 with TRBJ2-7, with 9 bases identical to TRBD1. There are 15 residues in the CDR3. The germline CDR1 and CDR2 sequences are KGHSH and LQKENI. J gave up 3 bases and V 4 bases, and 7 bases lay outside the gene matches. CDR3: CASSLSGQGSYEQYF. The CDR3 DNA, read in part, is TGTGCCAGCTCACTATCGGGACAGGGCAGCTACGAG.

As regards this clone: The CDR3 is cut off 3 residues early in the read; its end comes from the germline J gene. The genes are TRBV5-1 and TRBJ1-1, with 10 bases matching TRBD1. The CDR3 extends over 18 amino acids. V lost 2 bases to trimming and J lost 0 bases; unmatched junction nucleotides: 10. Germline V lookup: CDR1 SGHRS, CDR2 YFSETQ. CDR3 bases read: TGCGCCAGCAGCTTCACGGGGACAGGGGAAAAGATGAACACTGAA. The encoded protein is CASSFTGTGEKMNTE. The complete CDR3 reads CASSFTGTGEKMNTEAFF.

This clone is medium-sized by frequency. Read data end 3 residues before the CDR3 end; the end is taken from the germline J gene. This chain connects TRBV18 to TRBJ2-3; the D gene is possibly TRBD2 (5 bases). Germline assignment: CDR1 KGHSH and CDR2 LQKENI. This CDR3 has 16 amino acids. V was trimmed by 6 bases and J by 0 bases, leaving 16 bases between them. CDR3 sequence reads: CASSSGRTPSTDTQYF. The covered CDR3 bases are TGTGCCAGCTCGTCCGGACGGACTCCTAGCACAGATACG.

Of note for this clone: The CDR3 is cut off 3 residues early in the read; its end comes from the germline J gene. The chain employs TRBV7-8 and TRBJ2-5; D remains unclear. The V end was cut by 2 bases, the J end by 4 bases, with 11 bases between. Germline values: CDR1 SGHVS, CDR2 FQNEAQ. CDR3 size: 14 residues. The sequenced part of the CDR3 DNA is TGTGCCAGCAGCTTACGACAATTGGGAGAGACC. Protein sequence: CASSLRQLGET. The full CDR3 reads CASSLRQLGETQYF.

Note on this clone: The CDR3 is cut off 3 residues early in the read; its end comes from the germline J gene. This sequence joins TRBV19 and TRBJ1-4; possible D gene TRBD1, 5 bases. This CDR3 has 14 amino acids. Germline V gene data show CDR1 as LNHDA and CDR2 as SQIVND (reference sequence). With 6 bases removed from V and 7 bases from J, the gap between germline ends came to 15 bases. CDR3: CASRGRTGSEKLFF. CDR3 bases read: TGTGCCAGTAGGGGGCGAACAGGTTCTGAAAAA. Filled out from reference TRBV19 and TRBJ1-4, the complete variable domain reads DGGITQSPKYLFRKEGQNVTLSCEQNLNHDAMYWYRQDPGQGLRLIYYSQIVNDFQKGDIAEGYSVSREKKESFPLTVTSAQKNPTAFYLCASRGRTGSEKLFFGSGTQLSVL.

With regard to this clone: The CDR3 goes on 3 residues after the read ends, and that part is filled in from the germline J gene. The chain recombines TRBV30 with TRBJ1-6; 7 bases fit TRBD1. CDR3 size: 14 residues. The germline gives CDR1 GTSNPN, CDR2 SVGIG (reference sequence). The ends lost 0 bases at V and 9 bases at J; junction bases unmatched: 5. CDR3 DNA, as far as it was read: TGTGCCTGGAGTGTGTCAGGGGGAATTTCACCC. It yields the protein CAWSVSGGISP. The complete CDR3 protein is CAWSVSGGISPLHF.

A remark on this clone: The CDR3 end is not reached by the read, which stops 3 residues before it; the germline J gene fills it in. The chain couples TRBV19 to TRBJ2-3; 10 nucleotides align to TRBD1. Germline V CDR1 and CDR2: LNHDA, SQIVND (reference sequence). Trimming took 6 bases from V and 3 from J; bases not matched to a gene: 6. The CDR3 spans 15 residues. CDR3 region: CASRRTGGQTDTQYF. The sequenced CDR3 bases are TGTGCCAGTAGAAGGACAGGGGGACAAACAGATACG.

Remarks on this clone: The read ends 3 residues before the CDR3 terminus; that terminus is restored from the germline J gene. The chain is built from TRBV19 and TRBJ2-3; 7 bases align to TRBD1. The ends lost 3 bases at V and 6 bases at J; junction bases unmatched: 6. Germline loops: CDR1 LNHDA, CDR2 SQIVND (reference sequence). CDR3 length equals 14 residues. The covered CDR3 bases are TGTGCCAGTAGTATCGAGACAGGGACGGATACG. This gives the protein CASSIETGTDT. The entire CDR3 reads CASSIETGTDTQYF.

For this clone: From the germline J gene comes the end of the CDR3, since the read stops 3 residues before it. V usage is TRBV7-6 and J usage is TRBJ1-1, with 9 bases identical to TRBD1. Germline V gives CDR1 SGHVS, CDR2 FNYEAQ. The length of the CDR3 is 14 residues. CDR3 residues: CASSPRDREREAFF. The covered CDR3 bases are TGTGCCAGCAGCCCCCGGGACAGGGAGCGCGAA.

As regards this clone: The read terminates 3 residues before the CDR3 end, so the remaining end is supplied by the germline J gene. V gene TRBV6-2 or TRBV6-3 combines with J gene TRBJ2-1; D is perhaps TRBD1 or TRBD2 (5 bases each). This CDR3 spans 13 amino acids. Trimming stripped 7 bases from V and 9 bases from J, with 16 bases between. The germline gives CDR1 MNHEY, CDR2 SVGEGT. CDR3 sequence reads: CASTPERGSEQFF. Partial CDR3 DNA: TGTGCCAGCACCCCGGAGAGGGGAAGTGAG.

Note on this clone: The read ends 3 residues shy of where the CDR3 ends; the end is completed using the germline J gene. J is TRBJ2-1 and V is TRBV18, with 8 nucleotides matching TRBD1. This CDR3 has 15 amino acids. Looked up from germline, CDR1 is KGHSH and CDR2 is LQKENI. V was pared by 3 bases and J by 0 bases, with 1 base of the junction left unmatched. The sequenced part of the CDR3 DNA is TGTGCCAGCTCACCCACAGGGGGCTCCTACAATGAG. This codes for CASSPTGGSYNE. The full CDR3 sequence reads CASSPTGGSYNEQFF.

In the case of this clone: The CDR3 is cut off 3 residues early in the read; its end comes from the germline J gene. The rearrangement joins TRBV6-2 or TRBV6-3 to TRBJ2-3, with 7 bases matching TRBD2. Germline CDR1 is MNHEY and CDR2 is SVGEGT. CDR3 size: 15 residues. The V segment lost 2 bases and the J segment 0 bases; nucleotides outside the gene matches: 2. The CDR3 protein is CASSYGGGSTDTQYF. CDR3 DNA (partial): TGTGCCAGCAGTTACGGGGGGGGTAGCACAGATACG.

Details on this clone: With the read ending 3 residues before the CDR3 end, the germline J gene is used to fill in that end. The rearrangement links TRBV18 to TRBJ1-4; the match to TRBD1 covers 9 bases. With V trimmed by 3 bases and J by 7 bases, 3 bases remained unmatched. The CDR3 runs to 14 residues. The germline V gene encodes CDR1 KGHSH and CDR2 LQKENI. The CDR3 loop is CASSPTGGREKLFF. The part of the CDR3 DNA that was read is TGTGCCAGCTCACCGACAGGGGGGCGTGAAAAA.

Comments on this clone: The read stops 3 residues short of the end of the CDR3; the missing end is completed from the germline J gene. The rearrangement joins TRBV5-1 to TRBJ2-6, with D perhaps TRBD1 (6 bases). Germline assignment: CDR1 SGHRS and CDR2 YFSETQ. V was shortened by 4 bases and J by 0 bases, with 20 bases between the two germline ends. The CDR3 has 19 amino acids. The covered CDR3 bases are TGCGCCAGCAGCCATCCGGGTGGACAGAGGTCCTCTGGGGCCAACGTC. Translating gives CASSHPGGQRSSGANV. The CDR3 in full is CASSHPGGQRSSGANVLTF.

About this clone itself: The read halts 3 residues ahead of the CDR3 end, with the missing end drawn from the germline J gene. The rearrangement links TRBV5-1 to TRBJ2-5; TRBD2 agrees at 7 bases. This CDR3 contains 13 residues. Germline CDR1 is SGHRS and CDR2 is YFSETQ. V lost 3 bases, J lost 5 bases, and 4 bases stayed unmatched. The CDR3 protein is CASSSREGETQYF. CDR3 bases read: TGCGCCAGCAGCTCCAGGGAGGGGGAGACC.

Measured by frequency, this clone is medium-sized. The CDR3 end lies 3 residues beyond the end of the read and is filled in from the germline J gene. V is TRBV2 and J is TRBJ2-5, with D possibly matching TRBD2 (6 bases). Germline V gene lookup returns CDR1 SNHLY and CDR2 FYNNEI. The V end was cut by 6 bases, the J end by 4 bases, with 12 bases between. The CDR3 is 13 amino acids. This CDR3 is CASSPGRRETQYF. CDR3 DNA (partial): TGTGCCAGCAGCCCAGGGAGGCGAGAGACC.

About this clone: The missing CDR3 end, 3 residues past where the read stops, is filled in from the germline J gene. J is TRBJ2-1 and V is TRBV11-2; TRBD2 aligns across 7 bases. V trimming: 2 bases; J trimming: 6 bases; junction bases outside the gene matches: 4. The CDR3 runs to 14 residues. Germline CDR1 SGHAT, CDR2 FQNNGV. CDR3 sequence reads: CASSLTSALNEQFF. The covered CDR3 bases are TGTGCCAGCAGCTTAACTAGCGCCCTCAATGAG.

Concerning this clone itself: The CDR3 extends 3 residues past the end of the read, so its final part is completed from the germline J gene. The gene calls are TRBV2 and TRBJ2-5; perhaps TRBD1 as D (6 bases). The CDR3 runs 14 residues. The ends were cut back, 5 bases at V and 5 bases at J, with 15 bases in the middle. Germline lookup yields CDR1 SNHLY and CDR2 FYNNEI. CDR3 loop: CASSTGQSVETQYF. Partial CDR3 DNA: TGTGCCAGCAGTACCGGACAGAGCGTGGAGACC.

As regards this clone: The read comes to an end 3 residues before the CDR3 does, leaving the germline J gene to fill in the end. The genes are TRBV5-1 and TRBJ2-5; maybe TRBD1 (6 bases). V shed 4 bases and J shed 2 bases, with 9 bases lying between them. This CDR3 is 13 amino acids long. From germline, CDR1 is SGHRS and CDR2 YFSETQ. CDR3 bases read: TGCGCCAGCAGCGGACAGAGTCAAGAGACC. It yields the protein CASSGQSQET. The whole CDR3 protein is CASSGQSQETQYF. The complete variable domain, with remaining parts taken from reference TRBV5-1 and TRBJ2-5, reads KAGVTQTPRYLIKTRGQQVTLSCSPISGHRSVSWYQQTPGQGLQFLFEYFSETQRNKGNFPGRFSGRQFSNSRSEMNVSTLELGDSALYLCASSGQSQETQYFGPGTRLLVL.

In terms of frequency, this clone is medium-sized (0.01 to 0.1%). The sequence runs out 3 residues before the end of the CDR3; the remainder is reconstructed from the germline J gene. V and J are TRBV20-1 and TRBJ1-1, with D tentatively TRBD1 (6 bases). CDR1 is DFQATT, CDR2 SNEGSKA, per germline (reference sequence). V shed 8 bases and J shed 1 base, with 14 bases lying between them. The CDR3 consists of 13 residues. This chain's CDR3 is CSSHIQGNTEAFF. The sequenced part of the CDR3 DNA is TGCAGTTCCCATATACAGGGGAACACTGAA.

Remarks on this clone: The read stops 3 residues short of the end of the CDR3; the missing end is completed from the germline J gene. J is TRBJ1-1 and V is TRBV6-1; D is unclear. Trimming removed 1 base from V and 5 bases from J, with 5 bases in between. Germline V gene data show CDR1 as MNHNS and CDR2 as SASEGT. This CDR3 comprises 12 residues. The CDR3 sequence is CASSEVVTEAFF. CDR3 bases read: TGTGCCAGCAGTGAAGTCGTAACTGAA.